This TCR beta chain was sequenced for a study of metastatic and nonmetastatic thyroid tumors. The CDR3 length is 14 residues. Germline V gene data show CDR1 as SGHVS and CDR2 as FNYEAQ. V was clipped by 1 base and J by 1 base, with 4 bases between them. Overall study findings and caveats: Malignant thyroid tumors reportedly exceeded benign nodules significantly in TCR beta diversity, with the difference appearing in blood and tumor.

MiXCR reprocessed the PCR reads for TCRdb. The data show roughly 44,000 clones, about 24% seen once. All patients reached thyroid surgery having received no treatment beforehand. Details on this clone: Its target is unknown.

V usage is TRBV7-6 and J usage is TRBJ2-2, with D unclear. Source material: tumor tissue. The source is a female donor with papillary thyroid cancer or a benign thyroid nodule (not recorded which). Some clones in this sample may be carry-over from other donors' samples. The CDR3 sequence is CASSLGGNTGELFF. The CDR3 nucleotides read TGTGCCAGCAGCTTAGGTGGGAACACCGGGGAGCTGTTTTTT.